This entry is about one T cell receptor (beta chain). Its antigen remains unidentified. The length of the CDR3 is 15 residues. The V and J ends lost 3 bases and 11 bases respectively, with 17 bases between them. Per germline, CDR1 SGHAT and CDR2 FQNNGV. The data were obtained in a study of high-grade serous ovarian cancer treatment subgroups. Study conclusions and caveats: Spatial context was lost because tumors were sequenced in bulk. TCR relatedness rose with neoantigen level and trended with mutation load. Repertoire similarity ranged roughly 0.1 to 0.79 between tumors of one patient. The analyses considered CDR3 and ignored CDR1 and CDR2.

Tumor tissue was taken before any definitive surgery or chemotherapy was given. Sequenced by immunoSEQ multiplex PCR; TCRdb stores in-frame clones only, minus some. The table shows fewer than 8,500 clones, with less than 85% occurring only once. The chain links TRBV11-2 to TRBJ1-6; D may be TRBD1 (5 bases). Source material: tumor tissue. The clonotype was recovered from a human donor with high-grade serous ovarian cancer. The CDR3 spells CASSFPKSRGAPLHF. The CDR3 DNA reads TGTGCCAGCAGCTTCCCGAAATCGAGGGGAGCACCCCTCCACTTT.